This T cell receptor beta chain came from a study of shared clonotypes between healthy human individuals. Trimming took 5 bases from V and 2 from J, leaving 15 bases between them. Germline assignment: CDR1 MNHEY and CDR2 SMNVEV (reference sequence). This CDR3 has 15 amino acids. TCRdb's copy holds only in-frame clones and misses some; the assay was immunoSEQ multiplex PCR. Found here are about 490,000 clones, roughly 85% of them singletons; the top ten hold 12%. The chain has TRBV27 and TRBJ1-2; tentatively, D is TRBD1 (6 bases). The receptor comes from a middle-aged woman in good health. Some clones in this sample may be carry-over from other donors' samples. The source material was PBMCs. The CDR3 coding sequence is TGTGCCAGCAGTCCACGGACAGCGCCAAACTATGGCTACACCTTC. Its protein product is CASSPRTAPNYGYTF.